This TCR beta chain comes out of a study of shared clonotypes between healthy human individuals. Study-wide context: Three plates each covered CD4 naive and memory; CD8 naive two, CD8 memory one.

Measured with immunoSEQ multiplex PCR; TCRdb has only the in-frame clones, and not every one. This table has millions of clones, about 95% appearing once. In germline, CDR1 is LGHNA, CDR2 YSLEER. CDR3 size: 15 residues. Trimming cost V 5 bases and J 4 bases; bases outside gene matches: 6. Selected positively for CCR7 and CD45RO-negative, naive CD8 cells excluded terminally differentiated effector memory CD45RA+ cells. The TCR was taken from a man aged 18 to 30 in good health. Sequenced input: naive CD8+ T cells sorted from blood. The rearrangement joins TRBV4-3 to TRBJ2-2, with 8 nucleotides matching TRBD2. The CDR3 reads CASSATLAGTGELFF. CDR3 nucleotide sequence: TGCGCCAGCAGCGCGACGCTAGCGGGCACCGGGGAGCTGTTTTTT.